The 5 T cell receptor beta chains in this list originate from one sample, sequenced in a study of early T cells in non-severe SARS-CoV-2 infection. MiXCR, run by TCRdb on the 5' RACE reads, gives a single entry per CDR3 protein. The table has about 63,000 distinct CDR3 sequences, 10% to 15% seen once. Sequenced sample: whole blood. Source of these receptors: an adult who was a healthcare worker with PCR-confirmed SARS-CoV-2 infection or an uninfected control (not recorded which).

This clonotype was picked up many times. The genes are TRBV7-6 and TRBJ1-1; D is undetermined. The germline V gene encodes CDR1 SGHVS and CDR2 FNYEAQ. The CDR3 has 14 amino acids. The V and J ends lost 0 bases and 7 bases respectively, with 12 bases between them. DNA for the CDR3: TGTGCCAGCAGCTTAGCCCGAATCAGGAGTGAAGCTTTCTTT. Its translation is CASSLARIRSEAFF. Supplemented by reference TRBV7-6 and TRBJ1-1, the full variable domain reads GAGVSQSPRYKVTKRGQDVALRCDPISGHVSLYWYRQALGQGPEFLTYFNYEAQQDKSGLPNDRFSAERPEGSISTLTIQRTEQRDSAMYRCASSLARIRSEAFFGQGTRLTVV.

The table lists this clonotype with many counts. This chain connects TRBV29-1 to TRBJ2-5; TRBD1 aligns across 10 bases. V dropped 7 bases and J dropped 4; count of bases not matched to a gene: 3. The V gene's germline CDR1 is SQVTM and CDR2 ANQGSEA. The CDR3 covers 12 residues. The CDR3 sequence is CSARTGGETQYF. The CDR3 DNA reads as TGCAGCGCCCGGACAGGGGGAGAGACCCAGTACTTC.

This clonotype was seen ten or more times. The chain uses TRBV20-1 and TRBJ1-6, with D possibly being TRBD1 (5 bases). V lost 6 bases and J 10 bases, leaving 19 bases between the germline ends. The CDR3 contains 14 residues. Germline V gives CDR1 DFQATT, CDR2 SNEGSKA (reference sequence). CDR3 bases: TGCAGTGCGACTGGAGAGGGGCCCGAGTCACCCCTCCACTTT. Translated, it gives CSATGEGPESPLHF.

This clonotype was detected ten times or more. V usage is TRBV7-6 and J usage is TRBJ1-5; possible D gene TRBD1, 6 bases. V gave up 5 bases and J gave up 7 bases, with 12 bases separating them. This CDR3 has 13 residues. The germline V gene has CDR1 SGHVS and CDR2 FNYEAQ. The chain's CDR3 is CASSVGQGQPQHF. The CDR3 bases are TGTGCCAGCAGCGTCGGGCAGGGGCAGCCCCAGCATTTT.

This clonotype was detected ten times or more. The chain employs TRBV6-5 and TRBJ2-2; a possible D gene is TRBD1 (5 bases). From germline, CDR1 is MNHEY and CDR2 SVGAGI. The CDR3 contains 18 residues. V lost 1 base and J 0 bases, leaving 15 bases between the germline ends. The CDR3 spells CASSYFPPGQPNTGELFF. In DNA form, the CDR3 reads TGTGCCAGCAGTTACTTCCCCCCCGGACAACCGAACACCGGGGAGCTGTTTTTT.